This T cell receptor beta chain was sequenced during a study of T cells in Graves' hyperthyroidism and ophthalmopathy. Amplification yielded TCR beta CDR3 regions, with RNA transcripts as the source. The primer set for the first-round RT-PCR of the TCR CDR3 was HTBI. TCRdb reprocessed the multiplex PCR reads via MiXCR and lists one record per CDR3 protein. The sample shows roughly 640,000 distinct CDR3 sequences, more than 15% of them seen only once. CDR3 length equals 15 residues. The V and J ends lost 0 bases and 3 bases respectively, with 12 bases between them. The V gene's germline CDR1 is SGHRS and CDR2 YFSETQ. Overall study results and limits: Most thyroid clonotypes expanded above 0.001 were also detected in blood.

Patients having uncontrolled infection, another autoimmune disease, pregnancy or lactation were not included. Orbital computed tomography and thyroid ultrasound, together with serum TRAb and thyroxine and clinical symptoms, were used for diagnoses. Cells are PBMCs isolated from approximately 9.2 ml of fresh blood. This clonotype was recorded at least ten times. Its specificity is unknown. The chain links TRBV5-1 to TRBJ1-1; the D is unclear. This TCR came from a woman aged 40 to 50 with Graves' ophthalmopathy. Sequenced material: blood. The CDR3 DNA follows: TGCGCCAGCAGCTTGGGGGAAGGAACCGACACTGAAGCTTTCTTT. Its protein is CASSLGEGTDTEAFF. The entire variable domain, with the rest obtained from reference TRBV5-1 and TRBJ1-1, is as follows: KAGVTQTPRYLIKTRGQQVTLSCSPISGHRSVSWYQQTPGQGLQFLFEYFSETQRNKGNFPGRFSGRQFSNSRSEMNVSTLELGDSALYLCASSLGEGTDTEAFFGQGTRLTVV.